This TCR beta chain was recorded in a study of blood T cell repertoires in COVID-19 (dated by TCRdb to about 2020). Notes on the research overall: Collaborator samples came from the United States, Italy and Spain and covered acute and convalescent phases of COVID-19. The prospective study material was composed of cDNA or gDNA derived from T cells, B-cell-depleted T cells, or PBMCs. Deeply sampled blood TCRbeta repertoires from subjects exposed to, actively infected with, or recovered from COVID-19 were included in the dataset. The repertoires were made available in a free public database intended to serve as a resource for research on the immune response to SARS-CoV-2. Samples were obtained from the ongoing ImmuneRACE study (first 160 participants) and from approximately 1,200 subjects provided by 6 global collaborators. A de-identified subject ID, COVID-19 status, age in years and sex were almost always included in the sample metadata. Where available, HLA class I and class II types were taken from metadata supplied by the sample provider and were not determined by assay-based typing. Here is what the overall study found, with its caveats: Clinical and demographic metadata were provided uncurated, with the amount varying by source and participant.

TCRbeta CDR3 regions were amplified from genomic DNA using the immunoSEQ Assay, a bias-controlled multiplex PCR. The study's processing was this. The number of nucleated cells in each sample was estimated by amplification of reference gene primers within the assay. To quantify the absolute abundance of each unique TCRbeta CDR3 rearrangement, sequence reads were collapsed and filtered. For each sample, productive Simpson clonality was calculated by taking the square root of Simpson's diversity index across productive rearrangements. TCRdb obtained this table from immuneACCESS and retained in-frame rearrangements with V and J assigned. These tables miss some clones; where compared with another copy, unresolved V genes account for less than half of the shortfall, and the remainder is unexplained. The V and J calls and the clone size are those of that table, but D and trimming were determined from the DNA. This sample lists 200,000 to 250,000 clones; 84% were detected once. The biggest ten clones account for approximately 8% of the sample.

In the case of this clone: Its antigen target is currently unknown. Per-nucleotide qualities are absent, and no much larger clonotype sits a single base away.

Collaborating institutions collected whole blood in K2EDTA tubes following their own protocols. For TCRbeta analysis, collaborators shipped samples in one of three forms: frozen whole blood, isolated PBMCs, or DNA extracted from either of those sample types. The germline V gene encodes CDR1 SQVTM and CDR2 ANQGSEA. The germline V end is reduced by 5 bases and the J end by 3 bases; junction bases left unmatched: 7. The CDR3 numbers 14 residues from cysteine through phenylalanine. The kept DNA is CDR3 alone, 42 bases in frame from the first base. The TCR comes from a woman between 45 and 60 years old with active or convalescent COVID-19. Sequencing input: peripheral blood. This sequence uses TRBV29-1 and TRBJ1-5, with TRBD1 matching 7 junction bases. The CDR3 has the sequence CSVSTGAINQPQHF. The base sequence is TGCAGCGTTTCTACAGGGGCTATCAATCAGCCCCAGCATTTT. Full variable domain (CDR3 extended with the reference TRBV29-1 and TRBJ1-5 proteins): SAVISQKPSRDICQRGTSLTIQCQVDSQVTMMFWYRQQPGQSLTLIATANQGSEATYESGFVIDKFPISRPNLTFSTLTVSNMSPEDSSIYLCSVSTGAINQPQHFGDGTRLSIL.